The rows below give T cell receptor beta chains drawn from one sample of a study of tumor-infiltrating lymphocytes in oesophageal squamous cell carcinoma. TCRdb reprocessed the PCR reads via MiXCR and lists one record per CDR3 protein. In the table there are more than 10,000 distinct CDR3 sequences, over 50% of which are singletons. The sequenced sample consisted of esophageal tumor tissue. All receptors derive from a female donor with esophageal squamous cell carcinoma. Each CDR3 is given with its conserved first and last residue. A D gene is named only where the DNA matches it firmly. Rows may omit the clone size; those that give it use once, few, many or a size class.

NA	TRBD1	TRBJ1-3	TRBV6-6	TGTGCCAGCAGTTACTCCGGGACAGGGGGCGCGAATGGAAACACCATATATTTT	CASSYSGTGGANGNTIYF
NA	TRBD1	TRBJ2-7	TRBV7-7	TGTGCTAGCAGCCCGGGACAGGGTGGGGAGCAGTACTTC	CASSPGQGGEQYF
NA	NA	TRBJ2-6	TRBV7-8	TGTGCCAGCAGCTCCAGCAGGCCCTCTGGGGCCAACGTCCTGACTTTC	CASSSSRPSGANVLTF
many	NA	TRBJ1-1	TRBV11-3	TGTGCCAGCAGCTCGGTTTTGAACACTGAAGCTTTCTTT	CASSSVLNTEAFF
NA	NA	TRBJ2-1	TRBV11-2	TGTGCCAGCAGCTTGGATCCGGGATTCTACAATGAGCAGTTCTTC	CASSLDPGFYNEQFF
NA	TRBD2	TRBJ2-7	TRBV6-1	TGTGCCAGCCGGGGGGTCTACGAGCAGTACTTC	CASRGVYEQYF
medium-sized	NA	TRBJ2-7	TRBV6-1	TGTGCCACTGTTAGGACATCAAATTCCTACGAGCAGTACTTC	CATVRTSNSYEQYF
NA	NA	TRBJ1-2	TRBV11-2	TGTGCCAGCAGCTTAGATATGGGAGTCTATGGCTACACCTTC	CASSLDMGVYGYTF
NA	NA	TRBJ2-3	TRBV6-6	TGTGCCAGCACCGCCCGGAGGGGACGCACAGATACGCAGTATTTT	CASTARRGRTDTQYF
many	NA	TRBJ2-2	TRBV12-3/TRBV12-4	TGTGCCAGCAGTTTAGCGGGAGGAACTGGCACCGGGGAGCTGTTTTTT	CASSLAGGTGTGELFF
NA	NA	TRBJ2-7	TRBV27	TGTGCCAGCATGGGGGGCGCGTCCTACGAGCAGTACTTC	CASMGGASYEQYF
few	TRBD1	TRBJ2-3	TRBV15	TGTGCCACCAGCGACGGGGACAGGGGTAGGAGCACAGATACGCAGTATTTT	CATSDGDRGRSTDTQYF
many	TRBD1	TRBJ1-1	TRBV27	TGTGCCAGCAGTTTATCGGACAGGGGGATTGAAGCTTTCTTT	CASSLSDRGIEAFF
few	TRBD2	TRBJ2-1	TRBV6-1	TGTGCCAGCAGTGAATCCTCCAGCGGGGGTTACAATGAGCAGTTCTTC	CASSESSSGGYNEQFF
NA	NA	TRBJ2-7	TRBV7-2	TGTGCCAGCAGCTTAGGCGCTAGTTCCGGCGAGCAGTACTTC	CASSLGASSGEQYF
large	NA	TRBJ2-1	TRBV7-9	TGTGCCAGCAGCTTAGCTAGCCCCAGAACGGAGGAGCAGTTCTTC	CASSLASPRTEEQFF
many	TRBD1	TRBJ2-5	TRBV28	TGTGCCAGCAGCAAGACAGGGAATTATAATTCACCCCTCCACTTC	CASSKTGNYNSPLHF
NA	TRBD1	TRBJ2-5	TRBV5-1	TGCGCCAGCAGCGTAGACAGGGTGGGAGAGACCCAGTACTTC	CASSVDRVGETQYF
few	NA	TRBJ2-3	TRBV7-2	TGTGCCAGTTCCCGCGGGGCTAGCACAGATACGCAGTATTTT	CASSRGASTDTQYF
few	NA	TRBJ1-5	TRBV19	TGTGCCAGTAGTATAGTTCTGAGTGGACTAAGGGATCAGCCCCAGCATTTT	CASSIVLSGLRDQPQHF
NA	TRBD2	TRBJ2-7	TRBV7-4	TGTGCCAGCAGCTCGCTAGCGGGAGAAGCCTACGAGCAGTACTTC	CASSSLAGEAYEQYF
NA	TRBD2	TRBJ2-7	TRBV7-2	TGTGCCAGCAGCTCCGCAGGGGGACTAGCGGGAGGGAGGTACGAGCAGTACTTC	CASSSAGGLAGGRYEQYF
NA	NA	TRBJ1-2	TRBV11-2	TGTGCCAGCAGTACAGGCTATGGCTACACCTTC	CASSTGYGYTF
NA	TRBD2	TRBJ2-1	TRBV27	TGTGCCAGCAGACAACTAGCGGGGGTGACGAATGAGCAGTTCTTC	CASRQLAGVTNEQFF
NA	NA	TRBJ2-7	TRBV7-5	NA	CISVPEAKQRDVGTYEQYF
NA	NA	TRBJ2-7	TRBV6-4	TGTGCCAGCAGTGAAGGTGGGAAGGACTACAATGAGCAGTACTTC	CASSEGGKDYNEQYF
NA	NA	TRBJ1-1	TRBV7-6	TGTGCTAGCAGCTTAGCGCGACAAAGAACCACTGAAGCTTTCTTT	CASSLARQRTTEAFF
NA	NA	TRBJ2-1	TRBV12-3/TRBV12-4	TGTGCCAGCAGTCAACGCGGGTCTGCGGGATTCCTCGGGGATGAGCAGTTCTTC	CASSQRGSAGFLGDEQFF
many	TRBD2	TRBJ2-7	TRBV11-2	TGTGCCAGCAGCTCAACCGTACACCCCATAAACACTAGCGGGAGGTCCTCTACCTACGAGCAGTACTTC	CASSSTVHPINTSGRSSTYEQYF